The 15 T cell receptor beta chains in this list originate from one sample, sequenced in a study of monozygotic twins with inflammatory bowel disease. TCRdb reprocessed the 5' RACE reads, keeping one entry per CDR3 protein, no DNA. This sample contains a few hundred thousand distinct CDR3 sequences. The sample taken for sequencing was blood. The receptors come from a human donor with ulcerative colitis or Crohn's disease, or a healthy co-twin of an affected twin (not recorded which).

This rearrangement joins TRBV11-2 to TRBJ2-7; checking the TCRdb D call of TRBD1 is not possible without DNA. CDR3 length: 15 residues. CDR1 SGHAT and CDR2 FQNNGV come from the germline V gene. CDR3 sequence: CASSPEQGDWYEQYF.

The gene calls are TRBV29-1 and TRBJ2-1. The CDR3 is 11 amino acids. CDR1 and CDR2 from the germline V gene are SQVTM and ANQGSEA. CDR3 in amino acids: CSVDRFREQFF.

This chain joins TRBV18 and TRBJ1-2; TCRdb outputs TRBD1, but without DNA this stays unchecked. The CDR3 consists of 18 residues. Germline V lookup: CDR1 KGHSH, CDR2 LQKENI. The CDR3 sequence is CASSRTMLEAGSNYGYTF. Combining the CDR3 with reference TRBV18 and TRBJ1-2 gives the whole variable domain NAGVMQNPRHLVRRRGQEARLRCSPMKGHSHVYWYRQLPEEGLKFMVYLQKENIIDESGMPKERFSAEFPKEGPSILRIQQVVRGDSAAYFCASSRTMLEAGSNYGYTFGSGTRLTVV.

This chain joins TRBV6-6 and TRBJ1-1; the D call of TRBD1 rests on TCRdb alone, since no DNA is present to check it. Germline V gene lookup returns CDR1 MNHNY and CDR2 SVGAGI (reference sequence). The CDR3 contains 14 residues. CDR3 loop: CASRDRAGNTEAFF.

V gene TRBV28 combines with J gene TRBJ2-3; checking the TCRdb D call of TRBD1 is not possible without DNA. The CDR3 runs 14 residues. The V gene's germline CDR1 is MDHEN and CDR2 SYDVKM. The CDR3 sequence is CASRSGAPRDTQYF.

The chain uses TRBV7-8 and TRBJ1-5. The CDR3 has 13 residues. Germline loops: CDR1 SGHVS, CDR2 FQNEAQ. The CDR3 reads CASSFADAKPQHF.

This chain joins TRBV6-6 and TRBJ1-4. CDR1 MNHNY and CDR2 SVGAGI come from the germline V gene (reference sequence). The CDR3 totals 14 residues. The CDR3 region is CASRALPPGEKLFF.

The chain is built from TRBV10-3 and TRBJ2-1; lacking DNA, the TRBD1 call made by TCRdb goes unchecked. Per germline, CDR1 ENHRY and CDR2 SYGVKD. The CDR3 extends over 16 amino acids. CDR3 protein: CAIKGSRGDRYNEQFF.

The V and J genes are TRBV6-5 and TRBJ1-2. Germline V CDR1 and CDR2: MNHEY, SVGAGI. The CDR3 has 16 residues. The CDR3 loop reads CASSYYGTAANYGYTF.

This sequence joins TRBV11-3 and TRBJ2-2. Germline V gene sequence: CDR1 SGHNT, CDR2 YENEEA. The CDR3 totals 16 residues. CDR3 residues: CASSLVLRAATGELFF. The whole variable domain, remainder taken from reference TRBV11-3 and TRBJ2-2, is EAGVVQSPRYKIIEKKQPVAFWCNPISGHNTLYWYLQNLGQGPELLIRYENEEAVDDSQLPKDRFSAERLKGVDSTLKIQPAELGDSAVYLCASSLVLRAATGELFFGEGSRLTVL.

CDR3 residues: CASRPQGSYGYTF. The chain links TRBV6-5 to TRBJ1-2; lacking DNA, the TRBD1 call made by TCRdb goes unchecked. This CDR3 contains 13 residues. Looked up from germline, CDR1 is MNHEY and CDR2 is SVGAGI.

V is TRBV11-2 and J is TRBJ2-5; as DNA is missing, the TRBD1 call by TCRdb cannot be tested. This CDR3 has 16 amino acids. CDR1 and CDR2 (germline): SGHAT, FQNNGV. CDR3 sequence reads: CASSFRFAGGEETQYF.

The V gene is TRBV6-1, the J gene TRBJ1-1; the TCRdb D gene call, TRBD1, has no DNA to confirm it. Germline values: CDR1 MNHNS, CDR2 SASEGT. This CDR3 is 15 amino acids long. This CDR3 reads CASSPRRGAPEEAFF.

The chain links TRBV20-1 to TRBJ1-1; no DNA is available, so the TRBD1 call from TCRdb remains unchecked. Germline V gives CDR1 DFQATT, CDR2 SNEGSKA (reference sequence). The CDR3 contains 13 residues. CDR3 in amino acids: CSVTTGENTEAFF.

V and J are TRBV28 and TRBJ1-5; TCRdb names TRBD1, which stays unverified in the absence of DNA. Germline assignment: CDR1 MDHEN and CDR2 SYDVKM. The CDR3 is 13 residues long. CDR3 loop: CASSFTGLQPQHF.